These 17 T cell receptor beta chains originate from one sample sequenced in a study of blood T cell repertoires in COVID-19. Using immunoSEQ multiplex PCR, the repertoire was profiled, and TCRdb retains in-frame clones only, with some absent. The table records roughly 190,000 clones, roughly 87% of them present only once. The material sequenced was peripheral blood. The receptors were sampled from a woman between 35 and 50 years old with acute or convalescent COVID-19.

The chain carries TRBV7-6 and TRBJ2-7; 7 bases fit TRBD1. Germline V lookup: CDR1 SGHVS, CDR2 FNYEAQ. The CDR3 consists of 15 residues. J lost 3 bases, V lost 5 bases, and 10 bases had no gene match. This chain's CDR3 is CASSPTRDSYYEQYF. CDR3 bases: TGTGCCAGCAGCCCTACCCGGGACAGCTACTACGAGCAGTACTTC.

The V call is TRBV5-1, the J call TRBJ2-7; 10 nucleotides agree with TRBD2. Germline V gene lookup returns CDR1 SGHRS and CDR2 YFSETQ. This CDR3 has 13 residues. The trim removed 5 bases at V and 7 bases at J, leaving 6 bases unmatched. The CDR3 loop reads CASSQLAGGEQYF. CDR3 coding DNA: TGCGCCAGCAGTCAATTAGCGGGAGGAGAGCAGTACTTC.

The rearrangement joins TRBV30 to TRBJ2-7, with 11 nucleotides matching TRBD2. With 2 bases clipped from V and 5 bases from J, the junction kept 5 bases outside the gene matches. This CDR3 has 14 residues. Germline CDR1 and CDR2: GTSNPN and SVGIG (reference sequence). The CDR3 bases are TGTGCCTGGAGTCTTACTAGCGGGAGACACGAGCAGTACTTC. This gives the protein CAWSLTSGRHEQYF. Full variable domain (outside the CDR3, taken from reference TRBV30 and TRBJ2-7): SQTIHQWPATLVQPVGSPLSLECTVEGTSNPNLYWYRQAAGRGLQLLFYSVGIGQISSEVPQNLSASRPQDRQFILSSKKLLLSDSGFYLCAWSLTSGRHEQYFGPGTRLTVT.

The chain has TRBV18 and TRBJ2-5, with 7 bases identical to TRBD2. From germline, CDR1 is KGHSH and CDR2 LQKENI. This CDR3 spans 14 amino acids. V lost 5 bases and J lost 2; bases outside the gene matches: 5. CDR3 DNA sequence: TGTGCCAGCTCAACCCAGCGGGGTCAAGAGACCCAGTACTTC. Translating it yields CASSTQRGQETQYF.

The V gene is TRBV19, the J gene TRBJ2-7, with TRBD2 identical over 11 bases. In germline, CDR1 is LNHDA, CDR2 SQIVND (reference sequence). The V segment lost 9 bases and the J segment 3 bases; nucleotides outside the gene matches: 10. This CDR3 is built from 15 residues. The CDR3 nucleotides read TGTGCCAGCCACACGGGACTAGCGGAAATCTACGAGCAGTACTTC. Its protein product is CASHTGLAEIYEQYF.

This rearrangement joins TRBV19 to TRBJ1-1; D may be TRBD1 (5 bases). This CDR3 region has 17 residues. Trimming stripped 6 bases from V and 2 bases from J, with 22 bases between. Germline V CDR1 and CDR2: LNHDA, SQIVND (reference sequence). CDR3 sequence: CASSLPLGAGLNTEAFF. The CDR3 bases are TGTGCCAGTAGCCTACCCCTTGGGGCAGGATTAAACACTGAAGCTTTCTTT.

This chain uses TRBV7-2 with TRBJ2-7; possibly TRBD1 for D (5 bases). CDR1 SGHTA and CDR2 FQGNSA come from the germline V gene. This CDR3 comprises 11 residues. V lost 5 bases to trimming and J lost 7 bases, with 9 bases between them. CDR3 in amino acids: CASSRQQEQYF. The CDR3 region has the DNA TGTGCCAGCAGCCGACAGCAGGAGCAGTACTTC. Full variable domain (rest looked up from reference TRBV7-2 and TRBJ2-7): GAGVSQSPSNKVTEKGKDVELRCDPISGHTALYWYRQSLGQGLEFLIYFQGNSAPDKSGLPSDRFSAERTGGSVSTLTIQRTQQEDSAVYLCASSRQQEQYFGPGTRLTVT.

The chain carries TRBV28 and TRBJ2-2; 10 nucleotides agree with TRBD1. Looked up from germline, CDR1 is MDHEN and CDR2 is SYDVKM. The CDR3 extends over 15 amino acids. V gave up 2 bases and J gave up 6 bases; unmatched junction bases: 3. CDR3 region: CASSLGTGVAGELFF. In DNA form, the CDR3 reads TGTGCCAGCAGTTTAGGGACAGGGGTGGCCGGGGAGCTGTTTTTT. The whole variable domain, filled in from reference TRBV28 and TRBJ2-2, reads DVKVTQSSRYLVKRTGEKVFLECVQDMDHENMFWYRQDPGLGLRLIYFSYDVKMKEKGDIPEGYSVSREKKERFSLILESASTNQTSMYLCASSLGTGVAGELFFGEGSRLTVL.

CDR3 DNA: TGTGCCAGCTCACGCCTGACAGGGGTCAGCGGGAACACCGGGGAGCTGTTTTTT. Amino acid sequence: CASSRLTGVSGNTGELFF. The V and J genes are TRBV18 and TRBJ2-2; 8 positions agree with TRBD1. With V trimmed by 4 bases and J by 1 base, 11 bases remained unmatched. The CDR3 is 18 residues long. The germline V gene has CDR1 KGHSH and CDR2 LQKENI.

The J gene is TRBJ1-1, the V gene TRBV18; possible D gene TRBD1, 5 bases. CDR1 and CDR2 from the germline V gene are KGHSH and LQKENI. Trimming took 3 bases from V and 3 from J, leaving 11 bases between them. This CDR3 region has 14 residues. The CDR3 coding sequence is TGTGCCAGCTCACCTATACAGGAGCACACTGAAGCTTTCTTT. It codes for CASSPIQEHTEAFF.

This clone has a single count. The genes are TRBV3-1 (or the pseudogene TRBV3-2) and TRBJ1-2, with D maybe TRBD1 (6 bases). V was trimmed by 5 bases and J by 6 bases, leaving 19 bases between them. From germline, CDR1 is LGHDT and CDR2 YNNKEL (reference sequence). The CDR3 runs 15 residues. CDR3: CASSTRDTRRDGYTF. The CDR3 DNA is TGTGCCAGCAGCACACGGGACACCCGGCGGGATGGCTACACCTTC.

The chain carries TRBV28 and TRBJ2-7; the D is unclear. This CDR3 has 11 residues. V gave up 3 bases and J gave up 6 bases, with 6 bases separating them. Germline CDR1 and CDR2: MDHEN and SYDVKM. The DNA of the CDR3 is TGTGCCAGCAGTTTTGGCTCCGAGCAGTACTTC. This gives the protein CASSFGSEQYF.

This rearrangement joins TRBV21-1 to TRBJ2-7; TRBD1 is taken as the D call from the table, unchecked against the DNA. TRBV21-1 represents a pseudogene. The CDR3 is 14 residues long. The CDR3: CASSKGTELYEQYF. The CDR3, as DNA: TGTGCCAGCAGCAAGGGGACAGAACTCTACGAGCAGTACTTC.

CDR3 sequence: CASSASGGPYNYGYTF. CDR3 in DNA: TGTGCCAGCAGCGCGTCAGGGGGCCCCTATAACTATGGCTACACCTTC. The V call is TRBV9, the J call TRBJ1-2; 8 nucleotides match TRBD1. J gave up 1 base and V 3 bases, and 8 bases lay outside the gene matches. The CDR3 sequence is 16 residues long. Germline V lookup: CDR1 SGDLS, CDR2 YYNGEE.

The genes are TRBV27 and TRBJ2-7, with D unresolved. Trimming removed 2 bases from V and 0 bases from J, with 14 bases in between. The CDR3 loop spans 16 amino acids. Germline-derived CDR1 and CDR2 are MNHEY and SMNVEV (reference sequence). The CDR3 coding sequence is TGTGCCAGCAGTTTAATTGGAGCGAGGATCTCCTACGAGCAGTACTTC. It translates to CASSLIGARISYEQYF.

In its sample, this clone was seen once. The chain is built from TRBV3-1 (or the pseudogene TRBV3-2) and TRBJ2-1; 7 positions agree with TRBD2. CDR1 is LGHDT and CDR2 is YNNKEL in the germline V gene (reference sequence). V dropped 5 bases and J dropped 5; count of bases not matched to a gene: 9. The CDR3 loop spans 15 amino acids. The CDR3 sequence is CASSTSAVVHNEQFF. DNA of the CDR3: TGTGCCAGCAGCACTAGCGCAGTCGTCCACAATGAGCAGTTCTTC.

V is TRBV28 and J is TRBJ1-5; D possibly corresponds to TRBD1 (5 bases). The CDR3 is made up of 18 amino acids. Germline CDR1 and CDR2: MDHEN and SYDVKM. V was clipped by 1 base and J by 1 base, with 17 bases between them. The CDR3 is CASSLLIRPGVSNQPQHF. The CDR3 DNA sequence: TGTGCCAGCAGTTTATTAATTCGTCCGGGGGTGAGCAATCAGCCCCAGCATTTT.